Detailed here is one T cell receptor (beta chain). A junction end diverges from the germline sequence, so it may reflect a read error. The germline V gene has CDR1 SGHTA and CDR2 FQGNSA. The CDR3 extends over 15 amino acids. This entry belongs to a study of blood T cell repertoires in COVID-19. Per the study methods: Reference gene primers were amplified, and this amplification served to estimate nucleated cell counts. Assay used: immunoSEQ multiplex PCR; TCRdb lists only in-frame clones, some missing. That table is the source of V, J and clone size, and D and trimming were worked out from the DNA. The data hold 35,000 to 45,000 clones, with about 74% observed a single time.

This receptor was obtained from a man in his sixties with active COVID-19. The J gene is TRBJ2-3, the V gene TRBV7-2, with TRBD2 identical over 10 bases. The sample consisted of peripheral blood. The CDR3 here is CASSIAGGNLYTQYF. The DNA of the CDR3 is TGTGCCAGCAGCATAGCGGGGGGAAATTTGTATACGCAGTATTTT.